The sequence of this T cell receptor (beta chain) was determined in a study of T cell responses to AZD1222 COVID-19 vaccine. Study background: Pooled in the analysis were second doses at about 4 or about 12 weeks. Study conclusions and caveats: Spike-specific TCR breadth rose after two AZD1222 doses, and depth rose as well. Repertoire collection took place solely once the T cell response had peaked.

This clone has a single count. Its antigen is still unknown. Here immunoSEQ multiplex PCR was the method, and the copy in TCRdb shows in-frame clones only, minus some. The sample holds over 95,000 clones, roughly 89% seen once. V dropped 1 base and J dropped 8; count of bases not matched to a gene: 8. The CDR3 has 15 amino acids. Germline V gene lookup returns CDR1 LNHDA and CDR2 SQIVND (reference sequence). The chain uses TRBV19 and TRBJ2-1; TRBD2 agrees at 7 bases. The material was peripheral blood, obtained on day 0 of AZD1222 vaccination. The sequence was obtained from an adult in good health. The chain's CDR3 is CASSIVMRGGDEQFF. For the CDR3, the DNA is TGTGCCAGTAGTATAGTTATGAGGGGAGGGGATGAGCAGTTCTTC.